A selection of T cell receptor beta chains follows, all from one sample in a study of T cells in Graves' hyperthyroidism and ophthalmopathy. Each CDR3 protein is one row after TCRdb ran MiXCR on the multiplex PCR reads. The table lists approximately 300,000 distinct CDR3 sequences, 16% of them singletons. Sequencing input: blood. The origin of the receptors is a man under 40 with Graves' hyperthyroidism. The CDR3 runs from the conserved cysteine through the conserved F or W. Fields, in order: D gene, J gene, V gene, clone size, CDR3 DNA, CDR3 protein. The D gene is left open where the match is weak. The size entry is marked missing in some rows and otherwise reads once, few, many or a size class.

D gene: .; J gene: TRBJ1-1; V gene: TRBV30; clone size: many; CDR3 DNA: TGTGCCTGGAGTGTTGGGCCAACGAAAGCTTTCTTT; CDR3 protein: CAWSVGPTKAFF
D gene: TRBD1; J gene: TRBJ2-1; V gene: TRBV18; clone size: .; CDR3 DNA: TGTGCCAGCTCACCGGGGACAGGGCTATACAATGAGCAGTTCTTC; CDR3 protein: CASSPGTGLYNEQFF
D gene: TRBD1; J gene: TRBJ2-5; V gene: TRBV7-9; clone size: .; CDR3 DNA: TGTGCCAGCAGCTTCTCCACGACAGGGAAGACCCAGTACTTC; CDR3 protein: CASSFSTTGKTQYF
D gene: .; J gene: TRBJ1-5; V gene: TRBV7-9; clone size: .; CDR3 DNA: TGTGCCAGTTCGCTCGGGCGGTCCTCCGACAAACTTTTTAGCAATCAGCCCCAGCATTTT; CDR3 protein: CASSLGRSSDKLFSNQPQHF
D gene: TRBD2; J gene: TRBJ2-1; V gene: TRBV9; clone size: .; CDR3 DNA: TGTGCCAGCAGCTTCGGACTAGCGGGCCTCTACAATGAGCAGTTCTTC; CDR3 protein: CASSFGLAGLYNEQFF
D gene: .; J gene: TRBJ2-4; V gene: TRBV7-8; clone size: .; CDR3 DNA: TGTGCCAGCAGCTTACCACTAGCCCCCGCCATTCAGTACTTC; CDR3 protein: CASSLPLAPAIQYF
D gene: TRBD1; J gene: TRBJ1-5; V gene: TRBV20-1; clone size: many; CDR3 DNA: TGCAGTGCTCACAGGGGGCTTCAGCCCCAGCATTTT; CDR3 protein: CSAHRGLQPQHF
D gene: .; J gene: TRBJ2-1; V gene: TRBV3-1; clone size: many; CDR3 DNA: TGTGCCAGCAGCCATGCCTATGAGCAGTTCTTC; CDR3 protein: CASSHAYEQFF
D gene: .; J gene: TRBJ2-1; V gene: TRBV7-3; clone size: many; CDR3 DNA: TGTGCCAGCAGCTTATTCGGGAGTACTTACAATGAGCAGTTCTTC; CDR3 protein: CASSLFGSTYNEQFF
D gene: .; J gene: TRBJ1-5; V gene: TRBV2; clone size: .; CDR3 DNA: TGTGCCAGCAGTTCGGAGGGGATACAGCCCCAGCATTTT; CDR3 protein: CASSSEGIQPQHF
D gene: TRBD2; J gene: TRBJ2-5; V gene: TRBV2; clone size: many; CDR3 DNA: TGTGCCAGCAGTGAAGTGGCGGGAGAGGAGACCCAGTACTTC; CDR3 protein: CASSEVAGEETQYF
D gene: TRBD2; J gene: TRBJ2-1; V gene: TRBV20-1; clone size: few; CDR3 DNA: TGCAGTGCCCCGGGGGAGGGTAAGTCCTACAATGAGCAGTTCTTC; CDR3 protein: CSAPGEGKSYNEQFF
D gene: .; J gene: TRBJ2-7; V gene: TRBV20-1; clone size: few; CDR3 DNA: TGCAGTGCTAGAGATCCGACTTCCCCCATTGACGAGCAGTACTTC; CDR3 protein: CSARDPTSPIDEQYF
D gene: .; J gene: TRBJ1-2; V gene: TRBV28; clone size: many; CDR3 DNA: TGTGCCAGCAGTACGTACTCGTATGGCTACACCTTC; CDR3 protein: CASSTYSYGYTF
D gene: .; J gene: TRBJ2-2; V gene: TRBV7-2; clone size: .; CDR3 DNA: TGTGCCAGCAGCGTACAGGTCACCGGGGAGCTGTTTTTT; CDR3 protein: CASSVQVTGELFF
D gene: .; J gene: TRBJ2-1; V gene: TRBV20-1; clone size: many; CDR3 DNA: TGCAGTGCTAAAGTGGTGGAGGGAGCTCGATACAATGAGCAGTTCTTC; CDR3 protein: CSAKVVEGARYNEQFF
D gene: TRBD2; J gene: TRBJ2-5; V gene: TRBV11-3; clone size: .; CDR3 DNA: TGTGCCAGCAGCATCAGCGGGAGTGAGACCCAGTACTTC; CDR3 protein: CASSISGSETQYF
D gene: TRBD2; J gene: TRBJ2-3; V gene: TRBV7-3; clone size: many; CDR3 DNA: TGTGCCAGCAGTCATAGCGGGAGGACCGATACGCAGTATTTT; CDR3 protein: CASSHSGRTDTQYF
D gene: .; J gene: TRBJ2-6; V gene: TRBV6-5; clone size: many; CDR3 DNA: TGTGCCAGCAGTTACGGAACAGGGAACGGGGCCAACGTCCTGACTTTC; CDR3 protein: CASSYGTGNGANVLTF
D gene: .; J gene: TRBJ2-5; V gene: TRBV6-1; clone size: many; CDR3 DNA: TGTGCCAGCAGCCGAGGACAGATAGAGACCCAGTACTTC; CDR3 protein: CASSRGQIETQYF
D gene: .; J gene: TRBJ1-1; V gene: TRBV12-5; clone size: few; CDR3 DNA: TGTGCTAGTGGTTTGGTAGTTGGAGGTCAGGGGTTTTTGGATGAAGCTTTCTTT; CDR3 protein: CASGLVVGGQGFLDEAFF
D gene: TRBD2; J gene: TRBJ2-3; V gene: TRBV12-3/TRBV12-4; clone size: few; CDR3 DNA: TGTGCCAGCAGTTTTCCTCAGCGGGAGGTGAAAGATACGCAGTATTTT; CDR3 protein: CASSFPQREVKDTQYF